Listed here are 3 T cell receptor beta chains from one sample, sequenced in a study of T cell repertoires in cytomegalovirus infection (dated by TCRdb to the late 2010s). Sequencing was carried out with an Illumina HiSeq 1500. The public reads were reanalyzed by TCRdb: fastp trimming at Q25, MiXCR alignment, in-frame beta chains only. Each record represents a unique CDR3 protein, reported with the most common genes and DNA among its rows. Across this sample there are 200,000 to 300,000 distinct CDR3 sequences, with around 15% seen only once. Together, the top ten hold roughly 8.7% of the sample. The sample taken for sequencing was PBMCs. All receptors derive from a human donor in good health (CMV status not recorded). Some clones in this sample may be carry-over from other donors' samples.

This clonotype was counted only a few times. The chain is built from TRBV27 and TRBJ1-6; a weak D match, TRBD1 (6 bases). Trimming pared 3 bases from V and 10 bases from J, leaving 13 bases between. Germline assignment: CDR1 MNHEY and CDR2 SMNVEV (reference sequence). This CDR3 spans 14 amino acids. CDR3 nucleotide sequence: TGTGCCAGCAGTTTTAGAGGGGGGGGCTCACCCCTCCACTTT. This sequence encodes CASSFRGGGSPLHF.

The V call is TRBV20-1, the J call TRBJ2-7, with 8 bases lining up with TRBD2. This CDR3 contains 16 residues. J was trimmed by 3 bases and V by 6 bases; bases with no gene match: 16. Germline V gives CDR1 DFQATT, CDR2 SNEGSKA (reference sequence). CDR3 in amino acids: CSARFIAGRTGYEQYF. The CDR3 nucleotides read TGCAGTGCCCGATTTATAGCGGGGAGAACCGGCTACGAGCAGTACTTC.

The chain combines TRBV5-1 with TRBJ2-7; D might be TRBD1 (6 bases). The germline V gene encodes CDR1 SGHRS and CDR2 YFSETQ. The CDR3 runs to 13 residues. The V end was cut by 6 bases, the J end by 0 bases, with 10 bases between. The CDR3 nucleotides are TGCGCCAGCAAGGGGGACAACTCCTACGAGCAGTACTTC. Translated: CASKGDNSYEQYF. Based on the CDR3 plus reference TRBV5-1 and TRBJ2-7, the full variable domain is KAGVTQTPRYLIKTRGQQVTLSCSPISGHRSVSWYQQTPGQGLQFLFEYFSETQRNKGNFPGRFSGRQFSNSRSEMNVSTLELGDSALYLCASKGDNSYEQYFGPGTRLTVT.